What follows are 13 T cell receptor beta chains derived from one specimen sequenced in a study of T cells in Graves' hyperthyroidism and ophthalmopathy (dated by TCRdb to 2018 to 2020). The library was generated by multiplex PCR. For sequencing, an Illumina HiSeq 2000 was employed. Amplification of TCR beta CDR3 regions was carried out from RNA transcripts. For the first round of RT-PCR on the TCR CDR3, the HTBI primer set was used together with the Qiagen OneStep RT-PCR kit. TCRdb reworked the public reads: Q25 trimming with fastp, MiXCR clone assembly, productive beta chains retained. Each CDR3 protein gets just one entry, which takes the most common genes and DNA from the rows behind it. In this sample the table shows hundreds of thousands of distinct CDR3 sequences, under 45% of which occur a single time. Roughly 30% of the sample lies in the top ten. The sequenced sample was blood. The source of these receptors is a woman in her thirties or forties with Graves' hyperthyroidism.

This clonotype was counted many times. The V gene is TRBV7-6, the J gene TRBJ1-1; no clear D. The CDR3 extends over 13 amino acids. Per the germline V gene, CDR1 is SGHVS and CDR2 is FNYEAQ. Between the trimmed V and J ends, which lost 1 base and 7 bases, there was a span of 10 bases. CDR3 in amino acids: CASSLEVGGEAFF. The CDR3 DNA follows: TGTGCCAGCAGCTTAGAGGTCGGAGGTGAAGCTTTCTTT.

The rearrangement uses TRBV4-1 and TRBJ1-6; possible D gene TRBD1, 6 bases. Trimming stripped 1 base from V and 5 bases from J, with 9 bases between. CDR1 is MGHRA and CDR2 is YSYEKL in the germline V gene. The CDR3 has 15 amino acids. Written as DNA, the CDR3 is TGCGCCAGCAGCCAAGTGTACAGGGATAATTCACCCCTCCACTTT. Translated, it gives CASSQVYRDNSPLHF.

This clonotype has only a few counts. The V and J genes are TRBV19 and TRBJ2-5; tentatively, D is TRBD2 (5 bases). V lost 4 bases and J lost 0, with 18 bases in between. The germline V gene encodes CDR1 LNHDA and CDR2 SQIVND (reference sequence). The CDR3 sequence is 17 residues long. CDR3 nucleotides: TGTGCCAGTAGTAGAAGTCGACTACTTTCTCACCAAGAGACCCAGTACTTC. Translating gives CASSRSRLLSHQETQYF.

The V and J genes are TRBV10-3 and TRBJ2-6; tentative D call: TRBD2 (5 bases). Trimming pared 2 bases from V and 7 bases from J, leaving 9 bases between. This CDR3 is 14 amino acids long. Germline V gene data show CDR1 as ENHRY and CDR2 as SYGVKD. CDR3: CAISEKRAANVLTF. The CDR3 bases are TGTGCCATCAGTGAGAAGAGGGCCGCCAACGTCCTGACTTTC.

At least ten counts were recorded for this clonotype. This chain links TRBV2 with TRBJ2-7; possibly TRBD2 for D (5 bases). This CDR3 has 12 residues. V lost 7 bases and J lost 0, with 7 bases in between. Germline CDR1 SNHLY, CDR2 FYNNEI. The CDR3 bases are TGTGCCAGCATCGAGGGCTCCTACGAGCAGTACTTC. Its translation is CASIEGSYEQYF. Drawing the rest from reference TRBV2 and TRBJ2-7, the complete variable domain is EPEVTQTPSHQVTQMGQEVILRCVPISNHLYFYWYRQILGQKVEFLVSFYNNEISEKSEIFDDQFSVERPDGSNFTLKIRSTKLEDSAMYFCASIEGSYEQYFGPGTRLTVT.

This clonotype was seen at least ten times. The rearrangement links TRBV24-1 to TRBJ2-2, with unresolved D. This CDR3 has 13 amino acids. Germline CDR1 KGHDR, CDR2 SFDVKD. The V gene lost 5 bases and the J gene lost 2 bases, with 5 bases spanning the gap. The CDR3 region is CATSVSNTGELFF. For the CDR3, the DNA is TGTGCCACCAGTGTGAGTAACACCGGGGAGCTGTTTTTT.

This clonotype showed up just a few times. Since a much larger clone is just one base distant, this may be a read error. The rearrangement joins TRBV10-3 to TRBJ1-5; 8 nucleotides agree with TRBD1. Trimming removed 5 bases from V and 0 bases from J; junction bases left unmatched: 3. Germline V lookup: CDR1 ENHRY, CDR2 SYGVKD. This CDR3 has 15 amino acids. CDR3 sequence (DNA): TGTGCCATCAGTCGGACAGGGAATAGCAATCAGCCCCAGCATTTT. Its translation is CAISRTGNSNQPQHF.

This clonotype was counted a few times. The genes are TRBV10-1 and TRBJ2-1; D is uncertain. This CDR3 spans 11 amino acids. The V gene's germline CDR1 is WNHNN and CDR2 SYGVQD (reference sequence). V lost 5 bases to trimming and J lost 10 bases, with 9 bases between them. The CDR3 bases are TGCGCCAGCAGTCAGATTGGGGAGCAGTTCTTC. Translating gives CASSQIGEQFF.

The J gene is TRBJ1-4, the V gene TRBV10-3, with a tentative D call TRBD1 (6 bases). CDR3 size: 17 residues. With 4 bases removed from V and 2 bases from J, the gap between germline ends came to 17 bases. Germline V gene lookup returns CDR1 ENHRY and CDR2 SYGVKD. CDR3 in DNA: TGTGCCATCAGTGGGACAGTCTCTGGGGCCACTAATGAAAAACTGTTTTTT. Its translation: CAISGTVSGATNEKLFF.

This clonotype came up many times. CDR3 loop: CASSLAYTEGYTF. As DNA, the CDR3 is TGTGCCAGCAGCTTAGCCTACACAGAAGGCTACACCTTC. The V call is TRBV7-2, the J call TRBJ1-2; D remains ambiguous. The CDR3 has 13 residues. Germline loops: CDR1 SGHTA, CDR2 FQGNSA. V gave up 0 bases and J gave up 8 bases, with 10 bases separating them.

Worth noting for this clonotype: At one boundary the junction diverges from the germline segment, which might be a read error. The chain joins TRBV29-1 to TRBJ2-7, with 14 bases fitting TRBD2. This CDR3 comprises 14 residues. Germline-derived CDR1 and CDR2 are SQVTM and ANQGSEA. Here the CDR3 reads CAWSGTSGSNEQYF. For the CDR3, the DNA is TGTGCCTGGAGTGGGACTAGCGGGAGTAACGAGCAGTACTTC.

A word on this clonotype: Likely a read error: the CDR3 ends without its conserved phenylalanine or tryptophan. This chain joins TRBV24-1 and TRBJ1-1; no reliable D call. Per the germline V gene, CDR1 is KGHDR and CDR2 is SFDVKD. This CDR3 comprises 13 residues. The CDR3 loop reads CASSDQNLREAFL. As DNA, the CDR3 is TGTGCCAGCAGTGATCAGAACTTACGAGAAGCTTTCTTA.

With regard to this clonotype: The junction departs from the called germline gene at one end, perhaps through a read error. The chain uses TRBV7-9 and TRBJ2-5, with 8 bases matching TRBD1. Germline CDR1 and CDR2: SEHNR and FQNEAQ (reference sequence). The CDR3 spans 16 residues. The CDR3 sequence is CASSLAQGGYQETLYF. The CDR3 DNA reads TGTGCCAGCAGCTTAGCACAGGGGGGCTACCAAGAGACCCTGTACTTC. The complete variable domain, with remaining parts taken from reference TRBV7-9 and TRBJ2-5, reads DTGVSQNPRHKITKRGQNVTFRCDPISEHNRLYWYRQTLGQGPEFLTYFQNEAQLEKSRLLSDRFSAERPKGSFSTLEIQRTEQGDSAMYLCASSLAQGGYQETLYFGPGTRLLVL.